This paragraph reports one TCR beta chain. Its specificity is not known. The source of the sample is a study of T-cell memory formation after mild COVID-19. 5'RACE, which relied on constant-segment primers, yielded TCR alpha and TCR beta cDNA libraries carrying sample barcodes and UMIs. One entry per CDR3 protein, called by TCRdb with MiXCR from the 5' RACE reads. The sample lists roughly 580,000 distinct CDR3 sequences, around 17% seen once, with 12% in the top ten. General study findings and limits: Among contracting clones, CD4+ were mainly CM/EM and CD8+ enriched in EMRA.

The sequencing sample was made of PBMCs or a T cell subset sorted from them (not recorded which). The sequence was collected from an adult woman who had mild COVID-19 (a few samples of this study predate the infection). Cell type and time point are not known.

The DNA of the CDR3 is TGTGCCAGCGAGTCAGGGACTCAGCAGTACTTC. It encodes CASESGTQQYF. This chain joins TRBV18 and TRBJ2-7, with a weak D call TRBD2 (6 bases). Deletions cut 8 bases from V and 8 bases from J, with 13 bases between. There are 11 residues in the CDR3. In germline, CDR1 is KGHSH, CDR2 LQKENI.